This is a list of T cell receptor beta chains from one sample in a study of identical twins. TCRdb used MiXCR to reprocess the 5' RACE reads, holding one entry per CDR3 protein. The sample lists approximately 1.8 million distinct CDR3 sequences, less than 35% occurring once. Sequencing used cord blood. Every receptor here comes from a newborn girl in good health. CDR3s include the opening cysteine and the closing phenylalanine or tryptophan. A D gene is named only where the DNA matches it firmly. Size is stated for part of the rows, as once, few or many counts, or as a class when the clone is expanded.

J gene	D gene	V gene	clone size	CDR3 DNA	CDR3 protein
TRBJ2-5	TRBD1	TRBV12-3/TRBV12-4	few	TGTGCCAGCAGTCCGGACAGGGGGAAAAAACCCCAAGAGACCCAGTACTTC	CASSPDRGKKPQETQYF
TRBJ1-2	-	TRBV11-2	-	TGTGCCAGCAGCTTAGTCGGGAAGGTGAACTATGGCTACACCTTC	CASSLVGKVNYGYTF
TRBJ2-5	TRBD2	TRBV5-1	-	TGCGCCAGCAGCTTAAGCGGGATGAAAGAGACCCAGTACTTC	CASSLSGMKETQYF
TRBJ1-5	-	TRBV19	-	TGTGCCAGTAGCAATATAGCCGATCAGCCCCAGCATTTT	CASSNIADQPQHF
TRBJ2-1	-	TRBV12-3/TRBV12-4	few	TGTGCCAGCAGTTTAATGGGAAGGGATGAGCAGTTCTTC	CASSLMGRDEQFF
TRBJ2-7	-	TRBV6-5	-	TGTGCCAGCAGTTACTCACATAGCGAGCAGTACTTC	CASSYSHSEQYF
TRBJ2-2	TRBD2	TRBV28	-	TGTGCCAGCAGTCCTTTTGGGGGACTAGCGAAGAACACCGGGGAGCTGTTTTTT	CASSPFGGLAKNTGELFF
TRBJ2-5	-	TRBV27	few	TGTGCCAGCAGTCAAATAACAGGGGAGACCCAGTACTTC	CASSQITGETQYF
TRBJ2-5	TRBD2	TRBV9	-	TGTGCCAGCAGCGTAGAGATGGGACTAGCGGGAGACGGAGAGACCCAGTACTTC	CASSVEMGLAGDGETQYF
TRBJ2-7	-	TRBV5-4	-	TGTGCCAGCAGGGAGGGGGGGCCTTACAATGAGCAGTACTTC	CASREGGPYNEQYF
TRBJ2-7	TRBD1	TRBV5-1	few	TGCGCCAGCAGCTGGACAGGGGACTACGAGCAGTACTTC	CASSWTGDYEQYF
TRBJ2-1	-	TRBV3-1	few	TGTGCCAGCAGCCAAGAGCCTTACTTCAATGAGCAGTTCTTC	CASSQEPYFNEQFF
TRBJ1-2	TRBD1	TRBV29-1	few	TGCAGCGTCAGACAGGGGGGGAACTATGGCTACACCTTC	CSVRQGGNYGYTF
TRBJ2-4	-	TRBV25-1	few	TGTGCCAGCAGTGAATTAACGGGTGTGGACGACAAAAACATTCAGTACTTC	CASSELTGVDDKNIQYF
TRBJ2-3	-	TRBV7-2	-	TGTGCCAGCAGCTTAGGTTATGGCACAGATACGCAGTATTTT	CASSLGYGTDTQYF
TRBJ2-7	-	TRBV11-2	-	TGTGCCAGCAGCAACCTTAGCGGCGAGCAGTACTTC	CASSNLSGEQYF
TRBJ1-5	TRBD1	TRBV20-1	-	TGCAGTGCTAGACCCACATATGACAGGGGTGGCAATCAGCCCCAGCATTTT	CSARPTYDRGGNQPQHF
TRBJ1-1	-	TRBV12-3/TRBV12-4	-	TGTGCCAGCAGCTCCTCCGGAGGGGGAGGCACTGAAGCTTTCTTT	CASSSSGGGGTEAFF
TRBJ2-5	-	TRBV10-3	many	TGTGCCATCAGTATCGGGGCGGAGACCCAGTACTTC	CAISIGAETQYF
TRBJ2-3	-	TRBV7-9	-	TGTGCCAGCAGCTTAGCGAACATTGCCATAGGTACGCAGTATTTT	CASSLANIAIGTQYF
TRBJ2-5	TRBD2	TRBV20-1	-	TGCAGTGCTAGTACCGGGACGGGGGGAGAGACCCAGTACTTC	CSASTGTGGETQYF
TRBJ2-7	TRBD1	TRBV12-3/TRBV12-4	few	TGTGCCAACAGTTTATCCCCAACAGGGGGCTACGAGCAGTACTTC	CANSLSPTGGYEQYF
TRBJ2-7	TRBD1	TRBV2	-	TGTGCCAGCAGCCGACCAGACAGGGGGCCCTCCTACGAGCAGTACTTC	CASSRPDRGPSYEQYF
TRBJ2-1	TRBD2	TRBV3-1	-	TGTGCCAGCAGCCAAGGCGGGAGCTACAGTGAGCAGTTCTTC	CASSQGGSYSEQFF
TRBJ2-5	TRBD2	TRBV28	-	TGTGCCAGCAGTTTAGGACTAGGCGGTAGCAATGAGCAGTACTTC	CASSLGLGGSNEQYF
TRBJ2-7	-	TRBV19	-	TGTGCCAGTAGTATTGCTAGCTCCTACAATGAGCAGTACTTC	CASSIASSYNEQYF
TRBJ1-5	-	TRBV7-9	-	TGTGCCAGCAGCTTAGCGATGGGTCAGCCCCAGCATTTT	CASSLAMGQPQHF
TRBJ2-3	TRBD2	TRBV29-1	many	TGCAGCGTCCCGGGACTAAGGGAAGGGACGCAGTATTTT	CSVPGLREGTQYF
TRBJ2-7	-	TRBV27	few	TGTGCCAGCAGTTTTAGAAAAGGGACAAGTGAGCAGTACTTC	CASSFRKGTSEQYF
TRBJ1-2	-	TRBV7-9	few	TGTGCCAGCAGCTTAGGCGACAGAATTGGGTATGGCTACACCTTC	CASSLGDRIGYGYTF
TRBJ1-2	-	TRBV6-5	once	TGTGCCAGCAGTTACCAGTCGCCAGGGCCGATCGCTAACTATGGCTACACCTTC	CASSYQSPGPIANYGYTF
TRBJ2-7	-	TRBV10-3	-	TGTGCCATCAGTGCCAAGTATCCCACCTACAATGAGCAGTACTTC	CAISAKYPTYNEQYF
TRBJ2-1	TRBD2	TRBV11-2	few	TGTGCCAGCAGCTTAGAGCCAGCGGGAGGCCCCTACAATGAGCAGTTCTTC	CASSLEPAGGPYNEQFF
TRBJ1-2	TRBD1	TRBV29-1	many	TGCAGCGTTGACGCTCAGGGGGACTATAACTATGGCTACACCTTC	CSVDAQGDYNYGYTF
TRBJ1-1	TRBD1	TRBV6-2/TRBV6-3	few	TGTGCCAGCCGACGTAACAGGGGGCGCGAAGCTTTCTTT	CASRRNRGREAFF
TRBJ1-6	-	TRBV11-2	-	TGTGCCAGCAGCTTAGATCCCTCCTATAATTCACCCCCCCACTTT	CASSLDPSYNSPPHF
TRBJ2-1	-	TRBV4-2	-	TGTGCCAGCAGCCAAGATCCAGGGGGGTTCGGGGATGAGCAGTTCTTC	CASSQDPGGFGDEQFF
TRBJ1-1	TRBD1	TRBV12-3/TRBV12-4	few	TGTGCCAGCAGTTTGGAACAGGGGGCGAACACTGAAGCTTTCTTT	CASSLEQGANTEAFF
TRBJ1-1	-	TRBV6-1	-	TGTGCCAGCAGTGAACGGGAAGGAAAGGGTGAAGCTTTCTTT	CASSEREGKGEAFF
TRBJ2-5	-	TRBV7-2	few	TGTGCCAGCAGCTTAATTGTAGGGGTCGAGACCCAGTACTTC	CASSLIVGVETQYF
TRBJ2-3	-	TRBV5-1	few	TGCGCCAGCAGCTTGGCCGCCAGGGCCCTTAGCACAGATACGCAGTATTTT	CASSLAARALSTDTQYF
TRBJ1-1	TRBD1	TRBV7-8	-	TGTGCCAGCAGCACACGGACAGGGCGAGGGGCTTTCTTT	CASSTRTGRGAFF
TRBJ2-7	TRBD2	TRBV20-1	-	TGCAGTGCAGGGGAGCGGGGAAGGACCTACAATGAGCAGTACTTC	CSAGERGRTYNEQYF
TRBJ2-7	-	TRBV14	-	TGTGCCTGCAGCCACCAGGGTTTATTTTACGAGCAGTACTTC	CACSHQGLFYEQYF
TRBJ1-6	TRBD1	TRBV5-6	few	TGTGCCAGCAGCTCCCGACAGGGTCGTTATAATTCACCCCTCCACTTT	CASSSRQGRYNSPLHF
TRBJ2-1	TRBD2	TRBV7-9	few	TGTGCCAGCAGCTTAGGGGGTAGCGGGAGACGGAATGAGCAGTTCTTC	CASSLGGSGRRNEQFF
TRBJ2-5	TRBD1	TRBV24-1	few	TGTGCCACCAGTGATTTGCGACAATCCCGGGACAGGGGCCAAGAGACCCAGTACTTC	CATSDLRQSRDRGQETQYF
TRBJ2-3	-	TRBV20-1	few	TGCAGTGCTATGACAGGTATCAGCCAAGATACGCAGTATTTT	CSAMTGISQDTQYF
TRBJ2-7	-	TRBV7-9	-	TGTGCCAGCAGCTTAGGGGGCTGGAGCGGTTCCTACGAGCAGTACTTC	CASSLGGWSGSYEQYF
TRBJ2-5	-	TRBV27	few	TGTGCCAGCAGTTTAGGGCTCCCGGCTCAAGAGACCCAGTACTTC	CASSLGLPAQETQYF
TRBJ2-3	TRBD2	TRBV5-1	-	TGCGCCAGCAGCTTGTCTGGACTAGCGGACAACACAGATACGCAGTATTTT	CASSLSGLADNTDTQYF
TRBJ2-7	-	TRBV3-1	once	TGTGCCAGCAGCTGGACTATAAATGAGCAGTACTTC	CASSWTINEQYF
TRBJ1-5	TRBD1	TRBV5-5	few	TGTGCCAGCAGTCCACAGGGGGCTCGACAGCCCCAGCATTTT	CASSPQGARQPQHF